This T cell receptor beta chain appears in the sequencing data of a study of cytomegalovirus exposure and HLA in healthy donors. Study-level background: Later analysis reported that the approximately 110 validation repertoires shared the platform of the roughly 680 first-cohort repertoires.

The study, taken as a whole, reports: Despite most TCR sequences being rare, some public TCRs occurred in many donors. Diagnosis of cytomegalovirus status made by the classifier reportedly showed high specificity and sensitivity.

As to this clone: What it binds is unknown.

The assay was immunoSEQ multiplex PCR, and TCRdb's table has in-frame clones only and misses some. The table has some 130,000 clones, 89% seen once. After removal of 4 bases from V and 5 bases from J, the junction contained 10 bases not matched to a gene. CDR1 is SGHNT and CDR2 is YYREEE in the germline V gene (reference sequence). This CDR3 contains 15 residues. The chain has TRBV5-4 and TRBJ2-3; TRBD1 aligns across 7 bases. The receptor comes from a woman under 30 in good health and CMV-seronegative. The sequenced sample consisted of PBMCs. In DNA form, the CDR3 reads TGTGCCAGCAGCACACCACAGGGGCTCCAAGATACGCAGTATTTT. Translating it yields CASSTPQGLQDTQYF.